Detailed here is one T cell receptor beta chain. Antigen unknown. Trimming at V came to 0 bases and at J to 0 bases, leaving 16 bases not matched to a gene. There are 20 residues in the CDR3. Germline V CDR1 and CDR2: KGHSH, LQKENI. Naive CD8 cells comprised CD45RO-negative, CCR7-positively selected cells, excluding terminally differentiated effector memory CD45RA+ cells. It was across several immunoSEQ plates that each subset's genomic DNA was evenly split. TCRdb's table, derived via immunoSEQ multiplex PCR, lists solely in-frame clones and lacks some. In the table there are a few million clones, just under 95% of which are singletons. The data originate from a study of shared clonotypes between healthy human individuals. Looking at the study overall: Per donor, three plates held CD4 naive cells, three held CD4 memory, two held CD8 naive and one held CD8 memory.

General study points: Sequencing depth was predicted to influence how clonotypes are shared among donors.

The V call is TRBV18, the J call TRBJ1-1; 7 bases agree with TRBD1. The TCR was taken from a young man in good health. Some clones in this sample may be carry-over from other donors' samples. The source material was naive CD8+ T cells from PBMCs. The CDR3 DNA is TGTGCCAGCTCACCACCGAAAATTGTTGGCAACAGGGGCATGAACACTGAAGCTTTCTTT. Translated, it gives CASSPPKIVGNRGMNTEAFF.